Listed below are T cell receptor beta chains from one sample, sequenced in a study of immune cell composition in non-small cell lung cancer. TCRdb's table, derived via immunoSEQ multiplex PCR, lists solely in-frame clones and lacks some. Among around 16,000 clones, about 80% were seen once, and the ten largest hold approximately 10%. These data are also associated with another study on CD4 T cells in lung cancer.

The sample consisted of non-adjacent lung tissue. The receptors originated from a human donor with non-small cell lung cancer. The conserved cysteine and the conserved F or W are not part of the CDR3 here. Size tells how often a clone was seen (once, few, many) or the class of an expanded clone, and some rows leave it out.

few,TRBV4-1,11,ASSQTRGAPRN
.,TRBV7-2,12,ASSLGTGGGKQY
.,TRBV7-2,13,ASSLGLAPYNEQF
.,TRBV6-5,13,ASTSGQSFYNEQF
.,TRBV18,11,ASRGRLTTEAF
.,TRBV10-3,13,AIRYAVERTDTQY
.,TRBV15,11,ATSNEPLNEAF
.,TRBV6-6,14,ASSYSKASSNTEAF
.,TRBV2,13,ASSADRVGTDTQY
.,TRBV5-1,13,ASSIPRGADTEAF
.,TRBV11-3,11,ASRTGPNTEAF
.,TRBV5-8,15,ASSLWGIAGGRQPQH
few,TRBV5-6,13,ASSPGTGSYNEQF
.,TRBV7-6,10,ASSLFEETQY
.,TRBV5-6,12,ASSRQGNNQPQH
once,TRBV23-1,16,ASSQYVTGLGMNTEAF
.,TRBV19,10,ASSRGGYGYT
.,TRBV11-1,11,ASSLFRDTEAF
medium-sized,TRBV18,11,ASSPARDYEQY
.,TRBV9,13,ASSDTGQPFYGYT
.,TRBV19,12,ASRREGPGETQY
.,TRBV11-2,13,ASSLWSGGDNEQF
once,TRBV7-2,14,ASSFINRILMNEQF
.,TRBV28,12,ASSLRGGGDTQY
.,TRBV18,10,ASSPPNYGYT
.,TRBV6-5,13,ASSSTPLQGDEQF
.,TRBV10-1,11,ATQLGSNYGYT
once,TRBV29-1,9,SVEVGTEAF
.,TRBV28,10,ASSYGVRGYT
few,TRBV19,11,ASTDANTGELF
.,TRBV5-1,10,ASSLEFETQY
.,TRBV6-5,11,ASSYRGATEAF
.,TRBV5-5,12,ASSLSGGAWEQY
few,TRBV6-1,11,ASSEWSAYGYT
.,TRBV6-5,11,ASSVTGSLTQY
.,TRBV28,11,ASRLGHSYEQY